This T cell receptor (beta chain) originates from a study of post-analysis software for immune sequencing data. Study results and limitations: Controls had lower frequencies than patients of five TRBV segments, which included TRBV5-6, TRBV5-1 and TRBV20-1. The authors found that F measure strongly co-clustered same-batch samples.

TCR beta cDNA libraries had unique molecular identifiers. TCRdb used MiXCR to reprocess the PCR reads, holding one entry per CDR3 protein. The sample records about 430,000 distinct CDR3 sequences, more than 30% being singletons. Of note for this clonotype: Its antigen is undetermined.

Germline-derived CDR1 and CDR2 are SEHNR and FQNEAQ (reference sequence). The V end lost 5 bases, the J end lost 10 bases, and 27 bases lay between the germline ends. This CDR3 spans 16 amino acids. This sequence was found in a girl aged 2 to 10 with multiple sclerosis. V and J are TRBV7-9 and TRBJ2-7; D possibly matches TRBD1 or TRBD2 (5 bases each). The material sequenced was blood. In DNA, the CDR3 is TGTGCCAGCAGCACCGGGACGGACGGACTGCAAGAGGCCCAGTACTTC. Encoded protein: CASSTGTDGLQEAQYF.